The 30 T cell receptor beta chains below come from one sample, sequenced in a study of cytomegalovirus exposure and HLA in healthy donors. PCR primers comprised 60 Vbeta and 13 Jbeta primers. The method was immunoSEQ multiplex PCR; TCRdb's version includes in-frame clones alone and lacks a portion of them. In the table there are over 100,000 clones, more than 60% of which are singletons. The sequenced sample was PBMCs. The receptor set was obtained from a man aged 40-49 years in good health and CMV-seropositive.

This clone turned up a few times. This chain joins TRBV6-5 and TRBJ2-5; 8 positions agree with TRBD1. V shed 5 bases and J 2 bases; nucleotides not matched to a gene: 7. CDR1 MNHEY and CDR2 SVGAGI come from the germline V gene. The CDR3 is 15 amino acids. Here the CDR3 reads CASSRRGTGQETQYF. DNA for the CDR3: TGTGCCAGCAGTCGACGCGGGACAGGACAAGAGACCCAGTACTTC.

The V gene is TRBV7-9, the J gene TRBJ1-1; no clear D. The CDR3 runs 13 residues. V lost 8 bases and J lost 2, with 12 bases in between. Germline CDR1 SEHNR, CDR2 FQNEAQ (reference sequence). CDR3 protein: CASLRESNTEAFF. CDR3 bases: TGTGCCAGCTTGCGGGAATCAAACACTGAAGCTTTCTTT.

The V gene is TRBV5-1, the J gene TRBJ1-4, with D maybe TRBD1 (5 bases). This CDR3 comprises 16 residues. Germline CDR1 reads SGHRS; CDR2 reads YFSETQ. Trimming shortened V by 0 bases and J by 6 bases, and 15 bases separated the two germline ends. The CDR3 coding sequence is TGCGCCAGCAGCTTGGATACGGCAGGGTGGGATGAAAAACTGTTTTTT. Translating it yields CASSLDTAGWDEKLFF.

This chain connects TRBV15 to TRBJ1-1; 7 nucleotides align to TRBD1. Trimming cost V 5 bases and J 1 base; bases outside gene matches: 4. Germline CDR1 LNHNV, CDR2 YYDKDF (reference sequence). The length of the CDR3 is 14 residues. Written as DNA, the CDR3 is TGTGCCACCAGCGGATGGACAGGGAACACTGAAGCTTTCTTT. It translates to CATSGWTGNTEAFF.

This clone was detected only a few times. The chain carries TRBV19 and TRBJ2-1; no clear D gene. The V and J ends lost 9 bases and 3 bases respectively, with 6 bases between them. Germline V gene sequence: CDR1 LNHDA, CDR2 SQIVND (reference sequence). The CDR3 has 11 residues. The CDR3 protein is CASRYYNEQFF. The CDR3 region has the DNA TGTGCCAGCAGGTACTACAATGAGCAGTTCTTC.

The chain uses TRBV10-2 and TRBJ1-5, with TRBD1 matching over 10 bases. Per germline, CDR1 WSHSY and CDR2 SAAADI. This CDR3 is built from 17 residues. The junction had 6 bases not matched to a gene; V was cut back by 2 bases and J by 2 bases. The CDR3: CASSERGTGAGNQPQHF. The CDR3 DNA follows: TGCGCCAGCAGTGAGCGGGGGACAGGGGCGGGCAATCAGCCCCAGCATTTT.

V is TRBV25-1 and J is TRBJ2-7; D is undetermined. This CDR3 comprises 14 residues. V lost 3 bases, J lost 2 bases, and 11 bases lay in between. CDR1 and CDR2 (germline): MGHDK, SYGVNS. The CDR3 sequence: CASSEGGQPYEQYF. The DNA of the CDR3 is TGTGCCAGCAGTGAGGGTGGGCAGCCCTACGAGCAGTACTTC.

The chain combines TRBV28 with TRBJ2-7, with a tentative D call TRBD1 (6 bases). The V gene lost 6 bases and the J gene lost 6 bases, with 12 bases spanning the gap. The germline V gene has CDR1 MDHEN and CDR2 SYDVKM. CDR3 size: 12 residues. CDR3 in DNA: TGTGCCAGCAGCACCCAGGGGTTCGAGCAGTACTTC. Encoded protein: CASSTQGFEQYF.

J is TRBJ2-3 and V is TRBV2; maybe TRBD2 (5 bases). The germline V gene encodes CDR1 SNHLY and CDR2 FYNNEI. The germline V and J ends were trimmed by 6 bases and 3 bases, with 13 bases remaining between them. The CDR3 spans 14 residues. The CDR3 DNA is TGTGCCAGCAGAGTCGAGAGCGGAACAGATACGCAGTATTTT. Its translation: CASRVESGTDTQYF.

Notes on this clone: Other nucleotide sequences in the sample specify the same CDR3. The chain uses TRBV29-1 and TRBJ1-4, with D possibly TRBD1 on 5 matching bases. Looked up from germline, CDR1 is SQVTM and CDR2 is ANQGSEA. CDR3 length: 11 residues. V was pared by 6 bases and J by 8 bases, with 10 bases between. The CDR3 DNA is TGCAGCGTCGATGGGGGGGAAAAACTGTTTTTT. This gives the protein CSVDGGEKLFF.

The chain joins TRBV13 to TRBJ2-2; possible D gene TRBD2, 6 bases. This CDR3 is built from 19 residues. The V gene's germline CDR1 is PRHDT and CDR2 FYEKMQ (reference sequence). V lost 4 bases and J lost 5, with 26 bases in between. The chain's CDR3 is CASSSTKAPASEKTGELFF. CDR3 in DNA: TGTGCCAGCAGCTCCACCAAAGCCCCTGCTAGCGAAAAGACCGGGGAGCTGTTTTTT.

This clone has just one count. The chain joins TRBV5-1 to TRBJ2-1, with D possibly being TRBD2 (6 bases). Trimming shortened V by 4 bases and J by 2 bases, and 22 bases separated the two germline ends. Germline V lookup: CDR1 SGHRS, CDR2 YFSETQ. The CDR3 length is 18 residues. The chain's CDR3 is CASSPQRGGAIAYNEQFF. The CDR3 bases are TGCGCCAGCAGCCCCCAACGGGGCGGGGCGATAGCCTACAATGAGCAGTTCTTC.

This chain uses TRBV10-3 with TRBJ2-1; TRBD2 aligns across 10 bases. The CDR3 has 17 residues. Germline CDR1 ENHRY, CDR2 SYGVKD. Trimming cost V 6 bases and J 2 bases; bases outside gene matches: 10. The CDR3 bases are TGTGCCATCAGGAGGGGGGAAGCGGGGGGGACCTACAATGAGCAGTTCTTC. Encoded protein: CAIRRGEAGGTYNEQFF.

J is TRBJ2-1 and V is TRBV10-3, with a tentative D call TRBD2 (6 bases). Germline V lookup: CDR1 ENHRY, CDR2 SYGVKD. This CDR3 contains 14 residues. V was pared by 2 bases and J by 9 bases, with 14 bases between. CDR3 residues: CAISERERQVEQFF. The CDR3 DNA follows: TGTGCCATCAGTGAGCGGGAGAGGCAGGTTGAGCAGTTCTTC.

The chain joins TRBV11-3 to TRBJ2-5; TRBD2 matches at 8 bases. From germline, CDR1 is SGHNT and CDR2 YENEEA. The CDR3 consists of 15 residues. Trimming took 1 base from V and 4 from J; bases not matched to a gene: 5. The CDR3 DNA reads as TGTGCCAGCAGCTTAGGAGGTAGCGGGACAGAGACCCAGTACTTC. This encodes CASSLGGSGTETQYF. The entire variable domain, with the rest obtained from reference TRBV11-3 and TRBJ2-5, is as follows: EAGVVQSPRYKIIEKKQPVAFWCNPISGHNTLYWYLQNLGQGPELLIRYENEEAVDDSQLPKDRFSAERLKGVDSTLKIQPAELGDSAVYLCASSLGGSGTETQYFGPGTRLLVL.

The genes are TRBV7-9 and TRBJ2-7; 7 nucleotides align to TRBD2. Germline V gene sequence: CDR1 SEHNR, CDR2 FQNEAQ (reference sequence). The V segment lost 4 bases and the J segment 4 bases; nucleotides outside the gene matches: 16. CDR3 length equals 17 residues. The CDR3 loop reads CASSSPKGVRGLYEQYF. The CDR3, as DNA: TGTGCCAGCAGCTCCCCTAAGGGTGTCCGGGGACTATACGAGCAGTACTTC.

This clone was picked up a small number of times. This chain links TRBV4-2 with TRBJ1-2; 7 bases match TRBD1. The CDR3 contains 14 residues. CDR1 is LGHNA and CDR2 is YNFKEQ in the germline V gene. The J segment lost 1 base and the V segment lost 4 bases, leaving 3 bases of the junction unmatched. CDR3 coding DNA: TGTGCCAGCAGCCGAGACAGGGTTAACTATGGCTACACCTTC. This encodes CASSRDRVNYGYTF.

The V gene is TRBV15, the J gene TRBJ2-7; D is perhaps TRBD2 (6 bases). This CDR3 is 13 amino acids long. Germline V CDR1 and CDR2: LNHNV, YYDKDF (reference sequence). Between the trimmed V and J ends, which lost 0 bases and 4 bases, there was a span of 7 bases. The CDR3 region is CATSREGGYEQYF. CDR3 DNA sequence: TGTGCCACCAGCAGAGAGGGGGGTTACGAGCAGTACTTC.

This clone showed up just a few times. The rearrangement links TRBV5-1 to TRBJ2-3, with TRBD1 identical over 9 bases. V shed 7 bases, J shed 5 bases, and the junction held 5 bases outside the gene matches. The CDR3 contains 13 residues. Germline lookup yields CDR1 SGHRS and CDR2 YFSETQ. The CDR3 DNA reads as TGCGCCAGCCGGGACAGGGAGGGAGATACGCAGTATTTT. Encoded protein: CASRDREGDTQYF.

J is TRBJ2-7 and V is TRBV5-1; tentative D call: TRBD1 (5 bases). Per germline, CDR1 SGHRS and CDR2 YFSETQ. There are 15 residues in the CDR3. Deletions cut 1 base from V and 6 bases from J, with 17 bases between. CDR3 protein: CASSLNGQGRGEQYF. The CDR3 nucleotides read TGCGCCAGCAGCTTGAATGGCCAGGGTAGGGGCGAGCAGTACTTC.

This clone has only a few counts. This chain connects TRBV9 to TRBJ2-5; tentatively, D is TRBD1 (5 bases). The V gene's germline CDR1 is SGDLS and CDR2 YYNGEE. Trimming left V 0 bases short and J 1 base short, with 10 bases between. The CDR3 loop spans 15 amino acids. The CDR3 coding sequence is TGTGCCAGCAGCGTAGAGGGGTGGGGCCAAGAGACCCAGTACTTC. It yields the protein CASSVEGWGQETQYF.

This chain connects TRBV6-5 to TRBJ1-6; the D gene is possibly TRBD1 (6 bases). The CDR3 contains 15 residues. Trimming left V 7 bases short and J 7 bases short, with 17 bases between. Per the germline V gene, CDR1 is MNHEY and CDR2 is SVGAGI. In nucleotides, the CDR3 is TGTGCCAGCATGAATCACAGGGCAGGGAATTCACCCCTCCACTTT. Its translation: CASMNHRAGNSPLHF.

This CDR3 reads CASSSQGTSGPYEQYF. The CDR3 DNA reads as TGTGCCAGCAGCTCTCAAGGGACTAGCGGCCCCTACGAGCAGTACTTC. The rearrangement links TRBV4-2 to TRBJ2-7, with 11 bases aligning to TRBD2. The CDR3 contains 16 residues. The V and J ends lost 5 bases and 2 bases, in that order; junction bases with no gene match: 8. Germline V gene lookup returns CDR1 LGHNA and CDR2 YNFKEQ.

The chain recombines TRBV6-6 with TRBJ1-1, with no clear D. The CDR3 spans 13 residues. Germline-derived CDR1 and CDR2 are MNHNY and SVGAGI (reference sequence). V lost 8 bases and J lost 1, with 11 bases in between. In nucleotides, the CDR3 is TGTGCCAGCGCCCGGAGGAAGAACACTGAAGCTTTCTTT. Its translation is CASARRKNTEAFF.

This chain joins TRBV6-4 and TRBJ2-3; 10 bases fit TRBD2. The length of the CDR3 is 17 residues. CDR1 and CDR2 (germline): MRHNA, SNTAGT. V was pared by 3 bases and J by 5 bases, with 11 bases of the junction left unmatched. CDR3 loop: CASSDAGERGGKDTQYF. The CDR3 DNA sequence: TGTGCCAGCAGTGATGCAGGGGAGCGGGGGGGTAAAGATACGCAGTATTTT.

Remarks on this clone: The germline gene is not matched at one end of the junction; a read error may be the cause. The sample has other DNA sequences that encode this CDR3 too. The chain employs TRBV2 and TRBJ1-5; possible D gene TRBD1, 5 bases. Germline lookup yields CDR1 SNHLY and CDR2 FYNNEI. This CDR3 contains 16 residues. CDR3 in amino acids: CASSELGRASNQPQHF. The CDR3 bases are TGTGCCAGCAGTGAACTTGGCAGGGCCAGCAATCAGCCGCAGCATTTT. The whole variable domain, filled in from reference TRBV2 and TRBJ1-5, reads EPEVTQTPSHQVTQMGQEVILRCVPISNHLYFYWYRQILGQKVEFLVSFYNNEISEKSEIFDDQFSVERPDGSNFTLKIRSTKLEDSAMYFCASSELGRASNQPQHFGDGTRLSIL.

This chain connects TRBV6-1 to TRBJ1-1, with 9 bases identical to TRBD1. This CDR3 is built from 15 residues. The J segment lost 5 bases and the V segment lost 2 bases, leaving 6 bases of the junction unmatched. Germline V gene data show CDR1 as MNHNS and CDR2 as SASEGT. The CDR3 nucleotides are TGTGCCAGCAGTGAAACAGGGGGCGCTGGGACTGAAGCTTTCTTT. Its protein product is CASSETGGAGTEAFF.

In DNA, the CDR3 is TGCGCCAGCACCCCGGGACAGGGGGCTGACACTGAAGCTTTCTTT. It translates to CASTPGQGADTEAFF. The chain employs TRBV10-1 and TRBJ1-1, with 12 nucleotides matching TRBD1. Trimming at V came to 7 bases and at J to 3 bases, leaving 6 bases not matched to a gene. The CDR3 length is 15 residues. Germline V lookup: CDR1 WNHNN, CDR2 SYGVQD (reference sequence).

This clone was picked up a small number of times. This chain joins TRBV9 and TRBJ1-6; D is perhaps TRBD1 (6 bases). The CDR3 consists of 16 residues. The V and J ends lost 5 bases and 9 bases respectively, with 21 bases between them. Looked up from germline, CDR1 is SGDLS and CDR2 is YYNGEE. The chain's CDR3 is CASRDDSQGSASPLHF. DNA of the CDR3: TGTGCCAGCAGAGATGATTCACAGGGAAGCGCTTCACCCCTCCACTTT.

The chain recombines TRBV28 with TRBJ1-4; D is uncertain. V was pared by 4 bases and J by 8 bases, with 14 bases between. The CDR3 contains 14 residues. Germline-derived CDR1 and CDR2 are MDHEN and SYDVKM. The DNA of the CDR3 is TGTGCCAGCAGTTCGGGTAGTAGTGGCGAAAAACTGTTTTTT. It encodes CASSSGSSGEKLFF.